Listed here is a single TCR beta chain. Its cognate antigen is unknown. If patients had autoimmune disease history or systemic immunosuppression, they were excluded. The germline V gene encodes CDR1 MDHEN and CDR2 SYDVKM. The germline V and J ends were trimmed by 4 bases and 8 bases, with 12 bases remaining between them. The CDR3 has 12 residues. Sequenced by immunoSEQ multiplex PCR; TCRdb stores in-frame clones only, minus some. Seen here are 78,000 or so clones, almost 95% observed once, and the top ten hold about 2.8%. The entry originates in a study of OX40 agonist ivuxolimab in advanced cancers. About the research overall: Ivuxolimab, an antibody that agonizes OX40 (CD134), was administered to the patients. At 0.01 to 10 mg/kg, ivuxolimab was administered intravenously to patients every 2 weeks. The study's findings and limits: Relative to CD4+, CD8+ T cells held more expanded clones on average.

Sequencing was performed on CD4+ or CD8+ T cells sorted from blood, taken in a trial of the OX40 agonist ivuxolimab. The chain is built from TRBV28 and TRBJ2-7; maybe TRBD2 (5 bases). The sequence was collected from an adult with an advanced solid tumor such as melanoma, head and neck, liver or kidney cancer. CDR3 sequence: CASSSEEYKQYF. DNA for the CDR3: TGTGCCAGCAGTTCGGAGGAATACAAGCAGTACTTC. Full variable domain (missing parts from reference TRBV28 and TRBJ2-7): DVKVTQSSRYLVKRTGEKVFLECVQDMDHENMFWYRQDPGLGLRLIYFSYDVKMKEKGDIPEGYSVSREKKERFSLILESASTNQTSMYLCASSSEEYKQYFGPGTRLTVT.